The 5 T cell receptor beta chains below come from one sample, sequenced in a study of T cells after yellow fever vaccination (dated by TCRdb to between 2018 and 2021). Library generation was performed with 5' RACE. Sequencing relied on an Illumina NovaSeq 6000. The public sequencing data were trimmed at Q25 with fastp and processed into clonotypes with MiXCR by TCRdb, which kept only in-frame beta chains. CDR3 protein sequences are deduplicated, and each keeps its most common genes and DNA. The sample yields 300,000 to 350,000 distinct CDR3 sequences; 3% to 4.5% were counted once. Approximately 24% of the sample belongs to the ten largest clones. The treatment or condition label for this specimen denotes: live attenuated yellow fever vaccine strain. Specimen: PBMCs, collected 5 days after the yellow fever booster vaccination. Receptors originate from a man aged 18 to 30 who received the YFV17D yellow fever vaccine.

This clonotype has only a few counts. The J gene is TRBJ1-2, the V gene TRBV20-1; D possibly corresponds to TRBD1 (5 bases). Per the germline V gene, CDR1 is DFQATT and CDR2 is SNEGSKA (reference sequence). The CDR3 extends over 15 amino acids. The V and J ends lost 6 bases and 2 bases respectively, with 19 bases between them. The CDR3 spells CSAETPGRPNYGYTF. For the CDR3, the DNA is TGCAGTGCCGAGACCCCAGGGAGACCCAACTATGGCTACACCTTC.

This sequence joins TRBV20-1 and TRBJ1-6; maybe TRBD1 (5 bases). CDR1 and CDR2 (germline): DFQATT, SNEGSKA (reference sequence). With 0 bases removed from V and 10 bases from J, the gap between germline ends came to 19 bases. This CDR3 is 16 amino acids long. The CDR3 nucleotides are TGCAGTGCTAGAGATGGGGTCTTACGGGGGTACTCACCCCTCCACTTT. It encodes CSARDGVLRGYSPLHF.

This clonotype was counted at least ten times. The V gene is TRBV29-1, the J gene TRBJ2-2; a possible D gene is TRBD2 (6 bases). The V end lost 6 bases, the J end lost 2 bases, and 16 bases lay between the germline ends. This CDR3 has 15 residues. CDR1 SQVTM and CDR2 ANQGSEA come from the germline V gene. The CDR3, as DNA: TGCAGCGTGGAGGGAGGACGGGGTAACACCGGGGAGCTGTTTTTT. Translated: CSVEGGRGNTGELFF.

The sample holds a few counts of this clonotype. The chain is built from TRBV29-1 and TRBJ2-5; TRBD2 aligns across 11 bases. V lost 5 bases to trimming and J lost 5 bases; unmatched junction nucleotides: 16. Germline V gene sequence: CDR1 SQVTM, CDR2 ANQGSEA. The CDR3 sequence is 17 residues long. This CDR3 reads CSVSYGGASGGTETQYF. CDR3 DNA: TGCAGCGTTTCCTACGGGGGGGCTAGCGGGGGGACGGAGACCCAGTACTTC. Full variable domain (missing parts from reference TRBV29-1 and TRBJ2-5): SAVISQKPSRDICQRGTSLTIQCQVDSQVTMMFWYRQQPGQSLTLIATANQGSEATYESGFVIDKFPISRPNLTFSTLTVSNMSPEDSSIYLCSVSYGGASGGTETQYFGPGTRLLVL.

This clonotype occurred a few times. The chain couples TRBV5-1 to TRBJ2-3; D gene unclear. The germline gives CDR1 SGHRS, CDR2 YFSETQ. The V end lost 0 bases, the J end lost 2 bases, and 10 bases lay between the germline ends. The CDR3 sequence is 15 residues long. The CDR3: CASSLEAATTDTQYF. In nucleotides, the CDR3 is TGCGCCAGCAGCTTGGAGGCGGCGACCACAGATACGCAGTATTTT.